This record covers a single TCR beta chain. Antigen unknown. Deletions cut 1 base from V and 7 bases from J, with 13 bases between. From germline, CDR1 is SGHTA and CDR2 FQGNSA. The CDR3 spans 14 residues. This record belongs to a study of cytomegalovirus exposure and HLA in healthy donors. With 60 Vbeta and 13 Jbeta primers, the PCR was carried out. The protocol was immunoSEQ multiplex PCR, while the TCRdb copy is restricted to in-frame clones and leaves out a portion. The data show some 120,000 clones, about 81% seen once. General observations from the study: There were some V segments, including TRBV6-2 and TRBV6-3, excluded as indistinguishable.

This sequence joins TRBV7-2 and TRBJ1-2; possible D gene TRBD1, 6 bases. The source material was PBMCs. This receptor was obtained from a man aged 40-50 years in good health and CMV-seronegative. The CDR3 loop reads CASSLDRVAAGYTF. In DNA, the CDR3 is TGTGCCAGCAGCTTAGACAGGGTGGCAGCTGGCTACACCTTC.